The clone carrying this TCR beta chain came up many times. No antigen is known for it. On the day of bone marrow donation, the related graft donor provided peripheral blood. This sample stems from a study of T cells after posttransplantation cyclophosphamide. Using immunoSEQ multiplex PCR, the repertoire was profiled, and TCRdb retains in-frame clones only, with some absent. This record lists some 40,000 clones, none seen once only, and the top ten clones contain more than 4.5%. Study results and caveats: Later blood repertoires were often dominated by clones from the donor CD8+ memory compartment. TRB clonality was highly associated with recipient CMV seropositivity and reactivation.

Looked up from germline, CDR1 is SGDLS and CDR2 is YYNGEE. The length of the CDR3 is 13 residues. Trimming at V came to 4 bases and at J to 4 bases, leaving 4 bases not matched to a gene. This sequence was found in a woman in her forties or fifties in good health and a related stem cell transplant donor. The chain combines TRBV9 with TRBJ1-2, with 7 bases fitting TRBD1. The sample taken for sequencing was PBMCs. In DNA, the CDR3 is TGTGCCAGCAGCCCCGGGACAGCCTATGGCTACACCTTC. Its protein product is CASSPGTAYGYTF.